Below are 10 T cell receptor beta chains sequenced from a single sample in a study of OX40 agonist ivuxolimab in advanced cancers. Library generation was performed with the immunoSEQ multiplex PCR assay. This immuneACCESS table, as held by TCRdb, lists in-frame sequences with V and J called but not all clones. Of the missing ones, under half trace to an unresolved V gene in checked studies; the others have no known cause. A total of approximately 120,000 clones appear in this sample, just under 95% of them only once. The ten biggest clones cover 0.8% to 1% of the sample. Sequencing was performed on CD4+ or CD8+ T cells sorted from blood, taken in a trial of the OX40 agonist ivuxolimab. All receptors come from an adult with an advanced solid tumor such as melanoma, head and neck, liver or kidney cancer.

This clone was observed a few times. V usage is TRBV2 and J usage is TRBJ2-7; TRBD1 agrees at 7 bases. Per the germline V gene, CDR1 is SNHLY and CDR2 is FYNNEI. V lost 5 bases to trimming and J lost 5 bases; unmatched junction nucleotides: 6. This CDR3 has 13 residues. CDR3: CASSQQGRNEQYF. The CDR3 nucleotides are TGTGCCAGCAGTCAACAGGGGCGCAACGAGCAGTACTTC.

The count of this clone is one. This chain links TRBV28 with TRBJ1-1, with 7 bases lining up with TRBD1. The CDR3 spans 12 residues. Germline V gene sequence: CDR1 MDHEN, CDR2 SYDVKM. V lost 4 bases, J lost 11 bases, and 7 bases stayed unmatched. The CDR3 here is CASSSDRLTAFF. CDR3 bases: TGTGCCAGCAGTTCGGACAGGTTAACGGCTTTCTTT. The full variable domain, with the rest looked up from reference TRBV28 and TRBJ1-1, is DVKVTQSSRYLVKRTGEKVFLECVQDMDHENMFWYRQDPGLGLRLIYFSYDVKMKEKGDIPEGYSVSREKKERFSLILESASTNQTSMYLCASSSDRLTAFFGQGTRLTVV.

The rearrangement uses TRBV7-2 and TRBJ1-2; TRBD1 aligns across 7 bases. CDR1 is SGHTA and CDR2 is FQGNSA in the germline V gene. The J segment lost 4 bases and the V segment lost 1 base, leaving 9 bases of the junction unmatched. The CDR3 spans 16 residues. The CDR3 nucleotides are TGTGCCAGCAGCTTAGGGGGGGTAGACAGGGTCTATGGCTACACCTTC. Protein product: CASSLGGVDRVYGYTF. Full variable domain (outside the CDR3, taken from reference TRBV7-2 and TRBJ1-2): GAGVSQSPSNKVTEKGKDVELRCDPISGHTALYWYRQSLGQGLEFLIYFQGNSAPDKSGLPSDRFSAERTGGSVSTLTIQRTQQEDSAVYLCASSLGGVDRVYGYTFGSGTRLTVV.

Concerning this clone: Other DNA sequences from this sample encode an identical CDR3 as well. The chain is built from TRBV2 and TRBJ1-5; 8 bases are shared with TRBD1. The J segment lost 6 bases and the V segment lost 8 bases, leaving 6 bases of the junction unmatched. The germline gives CDR1 SNHLY, CDR2 FYNNEI. This CDR3 comprises 13 residues. CDR3 coding DNA: TGTGCCAGCGCAGGGGGCTCGGGTCAGCCCCAGCATTTT. Amino acid sequence: CASAGGSGQPQHF.

The chain joins TRBV30 to TRBJ2-6, with D hard to call. This CDR3 is built from 15 residues. Trimming removed 4 bases from V and 0 bases from J, with 10 bases in between. Germline lookup yields CDR1 GTSNPN and CDR2 SVGIG (reference sequence). This CDR3 reads CAWNPASSGANVLTF. CDR3 bases: TGTGCCTGGAATCCGGCTAGCTCTGGGGCCAACGTCCTGACTTTC.

This clone occurred once. This specimen includes other DNA sequences encoding the same CDR3. The chain recombines TRBV18 with TRBJ2-7; weak D call: TRBD2 (5 bases). CDR1 KGHSH and CDR2 LQKENI come from the germline V gene. This CDR3 has 12 amino acids. Trimming shortened V by 3 bases and J by 6 bases, and 9 bases separated the two germline ends. CDR3 coding DNA: TGTGCCAGCTCACCTACTAGTTCCGAGCAGTACTTC. Encoded protein: CASSPTSSEQYF.

This clone appeared once. This rearrangement joins TRBV9 to TRBJ2-6; a possible D gene is TRBD2 (5 bases). CDR1 SGDLS and CDR2 YYNGEE come from the germline V gene. The CDR3 consists of 13 residues. Trimming took 4 bases from V and 7 from J, leaving 9 bases between them. Here the CDR3 DNA reads TGTGCCAGCAGCCTTACTAGTGCCAACGTCCTGACTTTC. Translation: CASSLTSANVLTF.

This chain joins TRBV11-2 and TRBJ2-3; no definite D call. Germline lookup yields CDR1 SGHAT and CDR2 FQNNGV. This CDR3 spans 12 amino acids. V was trimmed by 5 bases and J by 6 bases, leaving 9 bases between them. The CDR3, as DNA: TGTGCCAGCAGCCCAGTGGGTGATACGCAGTATTTT. This encodes CASSPVGDTQYF.

The J gene is TRBJ1-1, the V gene TRBV7-2; 8 bases agree with TRBD1. Germline values: CDR1 SGHTA, CDR2 FQGNSA. The V gene end was trimmed by 1 base and the J gene end by 1 base; junction bases not matched to a gene: 8. The length of the CDR3 is 17 residues. CDR3 in DNA: TGTGCCAGCAGCTTAGGGTTCATAGGGACAGGGAACACTGAAGCTTTCTTT. Protein: CASSLGFIGTGNTEAFF.

The chain joins TRBV19 to TRBJ1-2; D perhaps matches TRBD1 (5 bases). CDR3 length: 13 residues. Germline CDR1 is LNHDA and CDR2 is SQIVND (reference sequence). V lost 3 bases and J lost 8, with 13 bases in between. The CDR3 loop is CASSMGRETGYTF. The CDR3 DNA reads as TGTGCCAGTAGTATGGGACGGGAAACCGGCTACACCTTC.